Presented here are 30 T cell receptor beta chains from one specimen sequenced in a study of T-cell reconstitution after alpha-beta-depleted transplantation in children. Preparation of the TCRbeta library used unique molecular identifiers. One entry per CDR3 protein, called by TCRdb with MiXCR from the PCR reads. The sample has roughly 76,000 distinct CDR3 sequences, under 13% seen once. Here the sequenced sample was PBMCs, taken before TCRalphabeta/CD19-depleted stem cell transplant. The receptors come from a boy between 5 and 17 years old with acute myeloid leukemia, due to receive a stem cell transplant.

This clonotype was observed a few times. V is TRBV7-8 and J is TRBJ2-7; 9 bases align to TRBD1. Germline loops: CDR1 SGHVS, CDR2 FQNEAQ. J gave up 5 bases and V 6 bases, and 8 bases lay outside the gene matches. This CDR3 region has 14 residues. CDR3 residues: CASSFDRGADEQYF. The CDR3 DNA is TGTGCCAGCAGTTTTGACAGGGGGGCTGACGAGCAGTACTTC.

This clonotype has ten or more counts. The gene calls are TRBV2 and TRBJ2-2; 13 nucleotides match TRBD2. J lost 1 base, V lost 6 bases, and 2 bases had no gene match. The CDR3 sequence is 16 residues long. Germline assignment: CDR1 SNHLY and CDR2 FYNNEI. The CDR3 sequence is CASRLAGGRNTGELFF. In nucleotides, the CDR3 is TGTGCCAGCAGACTAGCGGGGGGGCGGAACACCGGGGAGCTGTTTTTT.

This sequence joins TRBV7-2 and TRBJ2-7; 8 nucleotides align to TRBD2. Germline lookup yields CDR1 SGHTA and CDR2 FQGNSA. The CDR3 has 16 residues. V gave up 2 bases and J gave up 5 bases; unmatched junction bases: 11. The CDR3 DNA reads as TGTGCCAGCAGCTTAACGGGCGCTAAGCGGGGGCACGAGCAGTACTTC. As protein: CASSLTGAKRGHEQYF.

This clonotype was picked up many times. The chain has TRBV4-2 and TRBJ2-1, with TRBD1 matching over 9 bases. Per germline, CDR1 LGHNA and CDR2 YNFKEQ. This CDR3 contains 14 residues. V trimming: 5 bases; J trimming: 9 bases; junction bases outside the gene matches: 8. CDR3 loop: CASSERDREGEQFF. The CDR3, as DNA: TGTGCCAGCAGCGAACGGGACAGGGAAGGTGAGCAGTTCTTC.

This clonotype was recorded many times. The J gene is TRBJ2-7, the V gene TRBV7-9, with 7 bases aligning to TRBD1. With 3 bases clipped from V and 6 bases from J, the junction kept 5 bases outside the gene matches. The CDR3 totals 13 residues. Germline V gene sequence: CDR1 SEHNR, CDR2 FQNEAQ (reference sequence). The CDR3 nucleotides read TGTGCCAGCAGCTTTCGGGCAGGGGGCGAGCAGTACGTC. Translated, it gives CASSFRAGGEQYV.

V gene TRBV7-9 combines with J gene TRBJ2-3, with a weak D call TRBD2 (6 bases). V gave up 4 bases and J gave up 4 bases, with 12 bases separating them. Germline CDR1 reads SEHNR; CDR2 reads FQNEAQ (reference sequence). This CDR3 comprises 14 residues. CDR3: CASSSKSGSDTQYF. DNA of the CDR3: TGTGCCAGCAGCTCGAAAAGCGGGTCAGATACGCAGTATTTT.

There are many counts of this clonotype. The chain has TRBV7-9 and TRBJ2-2; no clear D. The CDR3 runs to 14 residues. The germline V and J ends were trimmed by 1 base and 3 bases, with 6 bases remaining between them. Germline lookup yields CDR1 SEHNR and CDR2 FQNEAQ (reference sequence). The CDR3 region is CASSLEADTGELFF. DNA for the CDR3: TGTGCCAGCAGCTTAGAGGCAGACACCGGGGAGCTGTTTTTT.

The J gene is TRBJ1-4, the V gene TRBV20-1; no clear D. Trimming removed 6 bases at V and 7 bases at J, with 12 bases between. Germline CDR1 is DFQATT and CDR2 is SNEGSKA (reference sequence). This CDR3 contains 12 residues. The CDR3 DNA is TGCAGTGCCTTCCTCCGGGGTGAAAAACTGTTTTTT. The encoded protein is CSAFLRGEKLFF.

This clonotype was picked up many times. DNA of the CDR3: TGTGCCAGCAGCTCGGACGGGATGCCCTACGAGCAGTACTTC. It translates to CASSSDGMPYEQYF. The V call is TRBV5-6, the J call TRBJ2-7, with D maybe TRBD2 (5 bases). The CDR3 length is 14 residues. Germline assignment: CDR1 SGHDT and CDR2 YYEEEE. The ends were cut back, 3 bases at V and 2 bases at J, with 12 bases in the middle.

This clonotype was recorded at least ten times. The chain has TRBV5-6 and TRBJ2-3; no firm D call. The germline CDR1 and CDR2 sequences are SGHDT and YYEEEE. V was shortened by 5 bases and J by 6 bases, with 13 bases between the two germline ends. The CDR3 runs to 13 residues. The CDR3 protein is CASSGDSWDTQYF. The CDR3 DNA sequence: TGTGCCAGCAGTGGCGATAGTTGGGATACGCAGTATTTT. Variable domain in full (rest from reference TRBV5-6 and TRBJ2-3): DAGVTQSPTHLIKTRGQQVTLRCSPKSGHDTVSWYQQALGQGPQFIFQYYEEEERQRGNFPDRFSGHQFPNYSSELNVNALLLGDSALYLCASSGDSWDTQYFGPGTRLTVL.

This clonotype was observed at least ten times. The rearrangement joins TRBV20-1 to TRBJ2-3, with 7 bases identical to TRBD2. Germline CDR1 DFQATT, CDR2 SNEGSKA (reference sequence). This CDR3 is 17 amino acids long. The CDR3 sequence: CSSVSGAAGVSADTQYF. The CDR3 bases are TGCAGCAGTGTAAGCGGGGCGGCGGGAGTATCGGCAGATACGCAGTATTTT.

This clonotype was seen many times. The V and J genes are TRBV28 and TRBJ1-1, with D uncertain. The CDR3 runs to 13 residues. Trimming left V 4 bases short and J 2 bases short, with 8 bases between. CDR1 is MDHEN and CDR2 is SYDVKM in the germline V gene. The DNA for the CDR3 is TGTGCCAGCAGTTCCCCAGCAAACACTGAAGCTTTCTTT. Its protein product is CASSSPANTEAFF. The full variable domain, with the rest looked up from reference TRBV28 and TRBJ1-1, is DVKVTQSSRYLVKRTGEKVFLECVQDMDHENMFWYRQDPGLGLRLIYFSYDVKMKEKGDIPEGYSVSREKKERFSLILESASTNQTSMYLCASSSPANTEAFFGQGTRLTVV.

This clonotype was recorded many times. The CDR3: CASSLSTSGRAGEQFF. The CDR3 DNA reads as TGTGCCAGCAGTCTCTCGACTAGCGGGAGGGCCGGTGAGCAGTTCTTC. The J gene is TRBJ2-1, the V gene TRBV12-3 or TRBV12-4; TRBD2 matches at 14 bases. The V segment lost 5 bases and the J segment 9 bases; nucleotides outside the gene matches: 9. The CDR3 has 16 amino acids.

This clonotype was recorded at least ten times. The chain recombines TRBV12-3 or TRBV12-4 with TRBJ2-3, with TRBD2 identical over 8 bases. Unmatched junction bases numbered 6, after V lost 4 bases and J lost 3 bases. CDR3 size: 15 residues. CDR3 sequence (DNA): TGTGCCAGCAGTTACCCGGGGGGGATAACAGATACGCAGTATTTT. Translation gives CASSYPGGITDTQYF.

In this sample, this clonotype turned up many times. The V call is TRBV4-1, the J call TRBJ2-7, with D uncertain. This CDR3 is built from 14 residues. The germline CDR1 and CDR2 sequences are MGHRA and YSYEKL. V was pared by 1 base and J by 5 bases, with 12 bases between. The CDR3, as DNA: TGCGCCAGCAGCCAAGTTGGTGAGGCGAACGAGCAGTACGTC. This sequence encodes CASSQVGEANEQYV.

Many counts were recorded for this clonotype. This chain connects TRBV6-5 to TRBJ2-3; no definite D call. Germline V gives CDR1 MNHEY, CDR2 SVGAGI. Trimming left V 8 bases short and J 3 bases short, with 6 bases between. CDR3 length equals 11 residues. The CDR3 DNA is TGTGCCAGCGCTGGGACAGATACGCAGTATTTT. It is translated as CASAGTDTQYF.

This clonotype was observed at least ten times. The chain has TRBV5-6 and TRBJ2-3; possibly TRBD1 or TRBD2 for D (6 bases each). The CDR3 runs 15 residues. Trimming shortened V by 0 bases and J by 2 bases, and 10 bases separated the two germline ends. Per germline, CDR1 SGHDT and CDR2 YYEEEE. The CDR3 reads CASSLEGGPTDTQYF. The CDR3 coding sequence is TGTGCCAGCAGCTTGGAGGGGGGCCCCACAGATACGCAGTATTTT.

This clonotype has just a few counts. This chain joins TRBV7-9 and TRBJ2-5; a weak D match, TRBD2 (6 bases). CDR3 size: 11 residues. CDR1 is SEHNR, CDR2 FQNEAQ, per germline (reference sequence). V was shortened by 5 bases and J by 11 bases, with 12 bases between the two germline ends. In DNA, the CDR3 is TGTGCCAGCAGCCGCAGCGGGCCACAGTACTTC. This sequence encodes CASSRSGPQYF. The full variable domain, in which reference TRBV7-9 and TRBJ2-5 provide the parts outside the CDR3, is DTGVSQNPRHKITKRGQNVTFRCDPISEHNRLYWYRQTLGQGPEFLTYFQNEAQLEKSRLLSDRFSAERPKGSFSTLEIQRTEQGDSAMYLCASSRSGPQYFGPGTRLLVL.

This clonotype was recorded many times. The rearrangement links TRBV4-3 to TRBJ2-3; 7 bases fit TRBD1. Germline CDR1 reads LGHNA; CDR2 reads YSLEER. The CDR3 contains 17 residues. J was trimmed by 0 bases and V by 4 bases; bases with no gene match: 10. The CDR3 DNA follows: TGCGCCAGCAGCCGGGGTCCGGGACAGACTAGCACAGATACGCAGTATTTT. This sequence encodes CASSRGPGQTSTDTQYF.

This clonotype was seen at least ten times. The rearrangement joins TRBV20-1 to TRBJ2-3, with TRBD2 matching 11 bases. V lost 6 bases, J lost 1 base, and 9 bases stayed unmatched. CDR1 is DFQATT, CDR2 SNEGSKA, per germline (reference sequence). The CDR3 has 16 amino acids. CDR3 nucleotide sequence: TGCAGTGCCCTACCCGGGACTAGCGGCGGCACAGATACGCAGTATTTT. This sequence encodes CSALPGTSGGTDTQYF.

This clonotype was detected a few times. The rearrangement links TRBV3-1 to TRBJ2-1; D remains ambiguous. Trimming removed 9 bases from V and 11 bases from J, with 17 bases in between. CDR1 is LGHDT, CDR2 YNNKEL, per germline (reference sequence). The CDR3 covers 12 residues. CDR3 region: CASQVGRNQQFF. Written as DNA, the CDR3 is TGTGCCAGTCAAGTCGGGCGGAACCAGCAGTTCTTC.

This clonotype was observed at least ten times. This chain joins TRBV12-3 or TRBV12-4 and TRBJ2-1; 8 bases agree with TRBD1. Trimming cost V 1 base and J 9 bases; bases outside gene matches: 5. This CDR3 is 14 amino acids long. The CDR3 DNA is TGTGCCAGCAGTTTAGGGACAGGGTATTTTGAGCAGTTCTTC. Protein product: CASSLGTGYFEQFF.

In its sample, this clonotype was seen many times. This chain joins TRBV27 and TRBJ2-3; TRBD2 agrees at 8 bases. The CDR3 consists of 15 residues. Germline V gene sequence: CDR1 MNHEY, CDR2 SMNVEV (reference sequence). V was clipped by 8 bases and J by 1 base; unmatched bases: 8. CDR3 in DNA: TGTGCCAGCCCAACGGGTAGCGGGGGCACAGATACGCAGTATTTT. This codes for CASPTGSGGTDTQYF.

The sample holds a few counts of this clonotype. The junction departs from the called germline gene at one end, perhaps through a read error. The V gene is TRBV7-9, the J gene TRBJ1-2; D possibly corresponds to TRBD1 (6 bases). Germline CDR1 and CDR2: SEHNR and FQNEAQ (reference sequence). The CDR3 totals 17 residues. Written as DNA, the CDR3 is TGTGCCAGCAGCATAGCGTCCGGGGGGCCTGCTAACTATGGCTACACCTTC. It yields the protein CASSIASGGPANYGYTF. The full variable domain, its missing parts supplied by reference TRBV7-9 and TRBJ1-2, is DTGVSQNPRHKITKRGQNVTFRCDPISEHNRLYWYRQTLGQGPEFLTYFQNEAQLEKSRLLSDRFSAERPKGSFSTLEIQRTEQGDSAMYLCASSIASGGPANYGYTFGSGTRLTVV.

Many counts were recorded for this clonotype. The chain recombines TRBV7-2 with TRBJ2-7; 8 nucleotides align to TRBD2. Germline V gene lookup returns CDR1 SGHTA and CDR2 FQGNSA. With 8 bases clipped from V and 0 bases from J, the junction kept 9 bases outside the gene matches. This CDR3 region has 15 residues. The DNA for the CDR3 is TGTGCCAGCGGGGCTAGCGGGTGGTCCTCCTACGAGCAGTACTTC. Amino acid sequence: CASGASGWSSYEQYF.

This clonotype was observed at least ten times. The chain joins TRBV7-2 to TRBJ2-5; TRBD2 matches at 8 bases. V trimming: 0 bases; J trimming: 4 bases; junction bases outside the gene matches: 7. The CDR3 contains 16 residues. CDR1 SGHTA and CDR2 FQGNSA come from the germline V gene. The CDR3 protein is CASSLALAGKSETQYF. In nucleotides, the CDR3 is TGTGCCAGCAGCTTAGCTCTAGCGGGCAAGTCAGAGACCCAGTACTTC.

This clonotype came up many times. This chain joins TRBV25-1 and TRBJ1-6; no reliable D call. Trimming removed 8 bases at V and 3 bases at J, with 11 bases between. The CDR3 is made up of 14 amino acids. Germline V gives CDR1 MGHDK, CDR2 SYGVNS. The CDR3 coding sequence is TGTGCCAGCCAACTCAAGAACTATAATTCACCCCTCCACTTT. It is translated as CASQLKNYNSPLHF.

This clonotype has at least ten counts. The chain links TRBV9 to TRBJ1-1, with D hard to call. The germline V gene has CDR1 SGDLS and CDR2 YYNGEE. The V end lost 1 base, the J end lost 1 base, and 8 bases lay between the germline ends. The CDR3 runs 14 residues. The CDR3 sequence: CASSVFGENTEAFF. The CDR3 nucleotides are TGTGCCAGCAGCGTATTCGGGGAGAACACTGAAGCTTTCTTT.

This clonotype was seen at least ten times. The chain couples TRBV12-3 or TRBV12-4 to TRBJ2-2; D is perhaps TRBD1 (5 bases). With 3 bases removed from V and 3 bases from J, the gap between germline ends came to 5 bases. This CDR3 contains 13 residues. In DNA form, the CDR3 reads TGTGCCAGCAGTTTCAGGGACACCGGGGAGCTGTTTTTT. It is translated as CASSFRDTGELFF.

Many counts were recorded for this clonotype. The chain combines TRBV5-6 with TRBJ1-3; TRBD1 matches at 7 bases. V lost 5 bases to trimming and J lost 4 bases; unmatched junction nucleotides: 6. From germline, CDR1 is SGHDT and CDR2 YYEEEE. This CDR3 region has 14 residues. CDR3 nucleotides: TGTGCCAGCAGATCGACAGGGACGGGAAACACCATATATTTT. This codes for CASRSTGTGNTIYF.